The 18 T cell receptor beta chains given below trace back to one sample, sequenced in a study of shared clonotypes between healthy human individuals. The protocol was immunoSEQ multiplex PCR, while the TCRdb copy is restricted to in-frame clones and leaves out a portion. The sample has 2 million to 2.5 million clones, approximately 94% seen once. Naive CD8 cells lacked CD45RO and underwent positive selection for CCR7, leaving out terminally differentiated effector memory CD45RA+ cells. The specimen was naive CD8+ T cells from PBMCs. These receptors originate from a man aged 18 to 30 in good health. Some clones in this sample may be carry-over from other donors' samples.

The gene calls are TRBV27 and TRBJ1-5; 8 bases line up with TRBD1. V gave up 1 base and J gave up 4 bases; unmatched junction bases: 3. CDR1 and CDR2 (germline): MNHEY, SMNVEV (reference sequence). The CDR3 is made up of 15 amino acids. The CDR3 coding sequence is TGTGCCAGCAGTTTATTAGGACAGGGAAATCAGCCCCAGCATTTT. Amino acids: CASSLLGQGNQPQHF.

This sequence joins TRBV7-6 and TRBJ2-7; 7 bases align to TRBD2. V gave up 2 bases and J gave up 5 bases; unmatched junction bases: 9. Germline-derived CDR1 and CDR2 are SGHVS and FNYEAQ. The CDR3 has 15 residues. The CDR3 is CASSLIGGRGDEQYF. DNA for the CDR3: TGTGCCAGCAGCTTAATCGGCGGGAGAGGGGACGAGCAGTACTTC.

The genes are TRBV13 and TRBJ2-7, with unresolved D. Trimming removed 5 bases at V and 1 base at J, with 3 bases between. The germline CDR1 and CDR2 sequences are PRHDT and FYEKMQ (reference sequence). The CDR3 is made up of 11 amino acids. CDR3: CASSQSYEQYF. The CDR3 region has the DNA TGTGCCAGCAGCCAATCCTACGAGCAGTACTTC.

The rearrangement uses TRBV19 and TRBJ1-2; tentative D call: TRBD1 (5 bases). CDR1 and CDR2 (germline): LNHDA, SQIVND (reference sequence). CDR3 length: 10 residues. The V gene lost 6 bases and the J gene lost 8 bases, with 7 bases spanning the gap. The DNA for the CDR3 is TGTGCCAGTAGAGCAGGGGGCTACACCTTC. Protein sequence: CASRAGGYTF.

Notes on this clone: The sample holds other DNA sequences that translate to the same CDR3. Here the CDR3 reads CASSGTAYNEQFF. The CDR3 coding sequence is TGTGCCAGTAGCGGGACAGCATACAATGAGCAGTTCTTC. This chain connects TRBV19 to TRBJ2-1; 7 bases match TRBD1. The J segment lost 4 bases and the V segment lost 6 bases, leaving 3 bases of the junction unmatched. CDR1 is LNHDA and CDR2 is SQIVND in the germline V gene (reference sequence). The CDR3 sequence is 13 residues long.

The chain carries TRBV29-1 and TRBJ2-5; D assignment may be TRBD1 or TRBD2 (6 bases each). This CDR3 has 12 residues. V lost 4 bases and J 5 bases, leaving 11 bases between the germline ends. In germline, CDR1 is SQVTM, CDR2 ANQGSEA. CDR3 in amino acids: CSVATGRETQYF. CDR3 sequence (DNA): TGCAGCGTTGCCACAGGGAGGGAGACCCAGTACTTC.

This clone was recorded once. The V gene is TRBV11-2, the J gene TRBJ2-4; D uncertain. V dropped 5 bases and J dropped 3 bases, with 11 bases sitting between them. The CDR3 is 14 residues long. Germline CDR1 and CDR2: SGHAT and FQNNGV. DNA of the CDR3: TGTGCCAGCAGCCCTGTCATAGGCAAAAACATTCAGTACTTC. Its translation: CASSPVIGKNIQYF.

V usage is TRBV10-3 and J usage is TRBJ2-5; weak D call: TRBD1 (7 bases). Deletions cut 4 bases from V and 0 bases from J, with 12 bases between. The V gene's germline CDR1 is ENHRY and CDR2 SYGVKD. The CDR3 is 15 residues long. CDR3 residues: CAISARGAYQETQYF. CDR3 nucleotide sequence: TGTGCCATCAGTGCCAGGGGGGCGTACCAAGAGACCCAGTACTTC.

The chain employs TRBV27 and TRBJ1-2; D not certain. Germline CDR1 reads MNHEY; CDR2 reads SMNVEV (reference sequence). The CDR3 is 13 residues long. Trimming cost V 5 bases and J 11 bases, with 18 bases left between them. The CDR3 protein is CASSLIPSRDYTF. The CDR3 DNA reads TGTGCCAGCAGTCTGATTCCGTCGAGGGATTACACCTTC.

CDR3 in amino acids: CAISERREISHEQYF. The CDR3 DNA sequence: TGTGCCATCAGTGAGAGGAGAGAAATCAGCCACGAGCAGTACTTC. The chain recombines TRBV10-3 with TRBJ2-7; no clear D gene. The CDR3 is made up of 15 amino acids. V lost 2 bases, J lost 5 bases, and 16 bases lay in between. Germline CDR1 ENHRY, CDR2 SYGVKD.

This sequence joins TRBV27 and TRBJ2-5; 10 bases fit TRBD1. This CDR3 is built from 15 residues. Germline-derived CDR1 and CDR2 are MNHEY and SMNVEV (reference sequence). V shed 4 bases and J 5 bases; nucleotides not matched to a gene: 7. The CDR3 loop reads CASSSTGGVEETQYF. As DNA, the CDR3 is TGTGCCAGCAGTTCGACAGGGGGCGTAGAGGAGACCCAGTACTTC.

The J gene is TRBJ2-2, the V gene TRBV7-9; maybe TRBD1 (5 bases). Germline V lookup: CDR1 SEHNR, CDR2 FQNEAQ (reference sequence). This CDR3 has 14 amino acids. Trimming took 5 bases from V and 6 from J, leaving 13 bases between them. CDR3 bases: TGTGCCAGCAGCCCCCCCGGCAGGGCCGGGGAGCTGTTTTTT. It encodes CASSPPGRAGELFF.

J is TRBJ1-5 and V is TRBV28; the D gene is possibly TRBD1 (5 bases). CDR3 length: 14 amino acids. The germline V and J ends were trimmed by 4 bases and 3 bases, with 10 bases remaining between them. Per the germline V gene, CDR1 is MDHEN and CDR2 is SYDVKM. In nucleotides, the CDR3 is TGTGCCAGCAGTTACAGGACAAACAATCAGCCCCAGCATTTT. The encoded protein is CASSYRTNNQPQHF.

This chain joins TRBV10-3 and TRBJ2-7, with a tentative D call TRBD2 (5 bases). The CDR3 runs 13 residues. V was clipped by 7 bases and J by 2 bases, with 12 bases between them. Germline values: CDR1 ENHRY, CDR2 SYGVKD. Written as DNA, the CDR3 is TGTGCCATCATGAGGGTCTTCCCCTACGAGCAGTACTTC. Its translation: CAIMRVFPYEQYF.

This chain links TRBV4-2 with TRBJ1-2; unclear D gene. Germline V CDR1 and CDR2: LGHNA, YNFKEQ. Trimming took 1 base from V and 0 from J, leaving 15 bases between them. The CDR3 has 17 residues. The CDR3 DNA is TGTGCCAGCAGCCAAGTCAAGGACCAATATACTAACTATGGCTACACCTTC. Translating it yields CASSQVKDQYTNYGYTF.

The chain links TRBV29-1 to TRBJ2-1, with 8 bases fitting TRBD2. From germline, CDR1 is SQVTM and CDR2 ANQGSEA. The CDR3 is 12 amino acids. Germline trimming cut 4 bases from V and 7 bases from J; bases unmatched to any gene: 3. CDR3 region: CSVVSGRNEQFF. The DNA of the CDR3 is TGCAGCGTTGTAAGCGGGAGAAATGAGCAGTTCTTC.

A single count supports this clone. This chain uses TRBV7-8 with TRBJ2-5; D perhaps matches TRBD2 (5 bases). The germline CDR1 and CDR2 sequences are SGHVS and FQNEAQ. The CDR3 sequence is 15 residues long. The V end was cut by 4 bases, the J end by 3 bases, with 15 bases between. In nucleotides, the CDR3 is TGTGCCAGCAGCTCCGACCCCGGGATGGAAGAGACCCAGTACTTC. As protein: CASSSDPGMEETQYF.

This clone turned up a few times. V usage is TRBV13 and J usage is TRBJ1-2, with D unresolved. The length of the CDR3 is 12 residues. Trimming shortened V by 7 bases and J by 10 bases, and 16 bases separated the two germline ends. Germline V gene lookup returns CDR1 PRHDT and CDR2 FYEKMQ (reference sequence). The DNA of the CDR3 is TGTGCCAGCACCACCGGCCGGAGCGACTACACCTTC. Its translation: CASTTGRSDYTF.